These 20 T cell receptor beta chains came from one sample sequenced in a study of blood T cells in healthy people across ages. A second PCR of about 7 to 12 cycles used a sample-barcoded 5' primer and a J-beta primer mix. From the 5' RACE reads, TCRdb called clonotypes with MiXCR, one entry per CDR3 protein. The repertoire holds just over 800,000 distinct CDR3 sequences, with around 62% as singletons. Sequencing input: blood. Source of these receptors: a man younger than 40 in good health.

A word on this clonotype: This may arise from a read error, as a much more abundant clone is one base away. The chain is built from TRBV5-1 and TRBJ1-6, with D possibly TRBD1 on 5 matching bases. V was shortened by 0 bases and J by 7 bases, with 8 bases between the two germline ends. The germline V gene encodes CDR1 SGHRS and CDR2 YFSETQ. CDR3 length: 14 residues. The DNA for the CDR3 is TGCGCCAGCAGCTTGGGACAGCAAAATTCACCCCTCCACTTT. Its translation: CASSLGQQNSPLHF. The complete variable domain, with remaining parts taken from reference TRBV5-1 and TRBJ1-6, reads KAGVTQTPRYLIKTRGQQVTLSCSPISGHRSVSWYQQTPGQGLQFLFEYFSETQRNKGNFPGRFSGRQFSNSRSEMNVSTLELGDSALYLCASSLGQQNSPLHFGNGTRLTVT.

The chain recombines TRBV6-2 or TRBV6-3 with TRBJ2-1; 13 positions agree with TRBD2. Germline V gene sequence: CDR1 MNHEY, CDR2 SVGEGT. The CDR3 is made up of 15 amino acids. V gave up 2 bases and J gave up 6 bases; unmatched junction bases: 1. CDR3 sequence (DNA): TGTGCCAGCAGTTACAGACTAGCGGGGGGCAATGAGCAGTTCTTC. It encodes CASSYRLAGGNEQFF.

This chain joins TRBV9 and TRBJ2-2; maybe TRBD1 (5 bases). Germline CDR1 and CDR2: SGDLS and YYNGEE. V was clipped by 0 bases and J by 3 bases, with 9 bases between them. The CDR3 is made up of 15 amino acids. This chain's CDR3 is CASSVAGFHTGELFF. DNA of the CDR3: TGTGCCAGCAGCGTAGCAGGGTTTCACACCGGGGAGCTGTTTTTT.

The CDR3 DNA is TGTGCCAGCAGTATCGGGACTAGCGGGGGCACAGATACGCAGTATTTT. It encodes CASSIGTSGGTDTQYF. This chain uses TRBV16 with TRBJ2-3, with 13 bases aligning to TRBD2. Looked up from germline, CDR1 is KGHSY and CDR2 is FQNENV. CDR3 length: 16 amino acids. Trimming at V came to 6 bases and at J to 1 base, leaving 4 bases not matched to a gene.

The chain combines TRBV20-1 with TRBJ2-1; TRBD2 aligns across 11 bases. The V segment lost 4 bases and the J segment 0 bases; nucleotides outside the gene matches: 14. The CDR3 runs to 19 residues. Germline CDR1 DFQATT, CDR2 SNEGSKA (reference sequence). The CDR3 DNA reads TGCAGTGCTAATAGTTGGCTAGCGGGGGGTGAAAGCTCCTACAATGAGCAGTTCTTC. The encoded protein is CSANSWLAGGESSYNEQFF.

This rearrangement joins TRBV10-3 to TRBJ1-1; no clear D. Germline V gene sequence: CDR1 ENHRY, CDR2 SYGVKD. Between the trimmed V and J ends, which lost 0 bases and 8 bases, there was a span of 7 bases. The CDR3 length is 12 residues. CDR3 in amino acids: CAISESIREAFF. The CDR3, as DNA: TGTGCCATCAGTGAGTCAATACGGGAAGCTTTCTTT.

This chain links TRBV28 with TRBJ2-3; 7 bases match TRBD1. V dropped 3 bases and J dropped 2; count of bases not matched to a gene: 5. Germline V gene sequence: CDR1 MDHEN, CDR2 SYDVKM. The CDR3 runs 15 residues. CDR3 protein: CASSFVRGPTDTQYF. As DNA, the CDR3 is TGTGCCAGCAGTTTTGTTAGGGGGCCCACAGATACGCAGTATTTT.

Only a few counts were recorded for this clonotype. This sequence joins TRBV5-1 and TRBJ2-3; 10 bases are a match to TRBD1. The germline V gene encodes CDR1 SGHRS and CDR2 YFSETQ. The CDR3 covers 17 residues. V was pared by 0 bases and J by 4 bases, with 8 bases of the junction left unmatched. The CDR3 reads CASSLDYRTGGADTQYF. Here the CDR3 DNA reads TGCGCCAGCAGCTTGGATTATAGGACAGGGGGTGCAGATACGCAGTATTTT.

J is TRBJ1-6 and V is TRBV20-1; D remains ambiguous. This CDR3 has 14 residues. V lost 3 bases and J lost 5, with 11 bases in between. Germline loops: CDR1 DFQATT, CDR2 SNEGSKA (reference sequence). The CDR3 sequence is CSASYRGNNSPLHF. CDR3 coding DNA: TGCAGTGCTAGTTACCGGGGTAATAATTCACCCCTCCACTTT.

This clonotype was recorded once. The J gene is TRBJ1-1, the V gene TRBV6-5, with 7 bases identical to TRBD1. The junction had 8 bases not matched to a gene; V was cut back by 6 bases and J by 4 bases. The germline gives CDR1 MNHEY, CDR2 SVGAGI. The CDR3 has 14 residues. CDR3 nucleotides: TGTGCCAGCAGGCCGATACAGGGGATCACTGAAGCTTTCTTT. Protein: CASRPIQGITEAFF.

This clonotype showed up just a few times. The chain has TRBV6-5 and TRBJ2-1; D not resolved. V lost 7 bases to trimming and J lost 0 bases, with 13 bases between them. Germline V CDR1 and CDR2: MNHEY, SVGAGI. The CDR3 is made up of 15 amino acids. The CDR3 loop reads CASTIGISSYNEQFF. The CDR3 DNA sequence: TGTGCCAGCACCATAGGGATCAGCTCCTACAATGAGCAGTTCTTC.

Notes on this clonotype: A clone one base away is much larger, so this may be a read error. V is TRBV6-2 or TRBV6-3 and J is TRBJ2-7; 8 bases map to TRBD1. CDR3 length equals 15 residues. Germline values: CDR1 MNHEY, CDR2 SVGEGT. CDR3 DNA sequence: TGTGCCTGCAGTTACTCGTGGACAGGGTCTTACGAGCAGTACTTC. This translates into CACSYSWTGSYEQYF.

The rearrangement uses TRBV7-3 and TRBJ2-1; 11 bases line up with TRBD2. Germline trimming cut 6 bases from V and 4 bases from J; bases unmatched to any gene: 5. Germline values: CDR1 SGHTA, CDR2 FQGTGA. The CDR3 extends over 15 amino acids. The CDR3 DNA reads TGTGCCAGCAGGGCTCTAGCGGGGGGTTACAATGAGCAGTTCTTC. Amino acid sequence: CASRALAGGYNEQFF.

The chain has TRBV4-3 and TRBJ2-3; 7 nucleotides match TRBD2. CDR1 is LGHNA and CDR2 is YSLEER in the germline V gene. The junction had 13 bases not matched to a gene; V was cut back by 0 bases and J by 4 bases. The CDR3 spans 18 residues. The CDR3: CASSQEGASGAFSDTQYF. The CDR3 nucleotides read TGCGCCAGCAGCCAAGAAGGCGCCAGCGGGGCCTTCTCAGATACGCAGTATTTT.

The chain recombines TRBV10-3 with TRBJ2-1; 11 nucleotides agree with TRBD1. This CDR3 spans 14 amino acids. Germline V gene sequence: CDR1 ENHRY, CDR2 SYGVKD. V shed 6 bases and J 6 bases; nucleotides not matched to a gene: 4. The CDR3: CAIRGQGAGNEQFF. The DNA for the CDR3 is TGTGCCATCAGAGGACAGGGGGCGGGCAATGAGCAGTTCTTC.

The V and J genes are TRBV7-3 and TRBJ2-3; the D is unclear. V was pared by 4 bases and J by 3 bases, with 17 bases between. Per germline, CDR1 SGHTA and CDR2 FQGTGA. CDR3 length: 16 residues. The CDR3, as DNA: TGTGCCAGCAGCTCTGGACCGGGCCTAGGGACAGATACGCAGTATTTT. Protein sequence: CASSSGPGLGTDTQYF.

The gene calls are TRBV5-6 and TRBJ2-1; no clear D gene. The V end was cut by 0 bases, the J end by 1 base, with 8 bases between. CDR3 length equals 15 residues. CDR1 is SGHDT and CDR2 is YYEEEE in the germline V gene. The DNA for the CDR3 is TGTGCCAGCAGCTTGGTGGGCAGGTCCTACAATGAGCAGTTCTTC. It specifies CASSLVGRSYNEQFF.

The chain combines TRBV20-1 with TRBJ2-1; TRBD2 aligns across 15 bases. This CDR3 is 14 amino acids long. CDR1 DFQATT and CDR2 SNEGSKA come from the germline V gene (reference sequence). V was clipped by 6 bases and J by 9 bases; unmatched bases: 6. CDR3 in DNA: TGCAGTGCCCCGGGACTAGCGGGGGGAGGTGAGCAGTTCTTC. Translation gives CSAPGLAGGGEQFF.

The J gene is TRBJ1-2, the V gene TRBV4-3, with D possibly being TRBD1 (5 bases). The CDR3 is 16 residues long. Germline values: CDR1 LGHNA, CDR2 YSLEER. Trimming took off 0 bases at V and 6 bases at J, with 17 bases between the two ends. The CDR3 nucleotides read TGCGCCAGCAGCCAAGAAGTTCGGGGGAGGAGTCATGGCTACACCTTC. Translating it yields CASSQEVRGRSHGYTF.

Here the CDR3 DNA reads TGTGCCAGCAGCGGCCGCTCCCTTGCGCAGTATTTT. As protein: CASSGRSLAQYF. This chain uses TRBV7-6 with TRBJ2-3; the D is unclear. Germline-derived CDR1 and CDR2 are SGHVS and FNYEAQ. The CDR3 is 12 residues long. The V end was cut by 5 bases, the J end by 10 bases, with 13 bases between.